This TCR beta chain derives from a study of T-cell memory formation after mild COVID-19. About the research overall: TCR clusters mostly belonged to single donors. General study points: Clones contracting over day 15 to 85 were CD4/CD8 balanced, with later expanders leaning CD4+. Researchers found some responding clones in pre-infection memory, a sign that cross-reactive memory joined.

Germline V gene sequence: CDR1 KGHSH, CDR2 LQKENI. The germline V and J ends were trimmed by 5 bases and 1 base, with 8 bases remaining between them. The length of the CDR3 is 13 residues. Turning to this clonotype: Its antigen is undetermined.

Amplification by 5'RACE using constant-segment primers produced TCR alpha and TCR beta cDNA libraries that carried sample barcodes and UMIs. One entry per CDR3 protein results from TCRdb running MiXCR on the 5' RACE reads. This table holds hundreds of thousands of distinct CDR3 sequences, around a sixth found once. This TCR came from a man aged 18 to 30 who had mild COVID-19 (a few samples of this study predate the infection). Cell type and time point are not known. This chain uses TRBV18 with TRBJ2-5; a weak D match, TRBD1 (6 bases). The sample comprised PBMCs or a T cell subset sorted from them (not recorded which). CDR3 sequence: CASSWGLQETQYF. CDR3 sequence (DNA): TGTGCCAGCTCATGGGGGCTCCAAGAGACCCAGTACTTC.